This T cell receptor (beta chain) was captured in a study of cytomegalovirus exposure and HLA in healthy donors. Findings and caveats of the study: Presence/absence analyses took donor sequencing depth as roughly uniform. Analysis performed later showed TCR beta chains linked to HLA being more clonally expanded than equally common others. Overall, approximately 150 TCR beta chains were annotated as cytomegalovirus-associated.

A note on this clone: The antigen is undetermined.

Though nominally healthy at sampling, donors likely had unrecorded immune exposures. PCR employed 60 Vbeta and 13 Jbeta primers. This table comes from immunoSEQ multiplex PCR, and its TCRdb copy is limited to in-frame clones, with some not included. The table lists roughly 86,000 clones, 50% to 80% of them singletons. CDR1 SGHRS and CDR2 YFSETQ come from the germline V gene. This CDR3 is built from 16 residues. With 0 bases clipped from V and 8 bases from J, the junction kept 7 bases outside the gene matches. Sequenced sample: PBMCs. The gene calls are TRBV5-1 and TRBJ2-1, with TRBD2 identical over 11 bases. This receptor was identified in a man aged 25 to 45 in good health and CMV-seronegative. The CDR3 sequence: CASSLGLAGGNDEQFF. CDR3 sequence (DNA): TGCGCCAGCAGCTTGGGCCTAGCGGGGGGCAACGATGAGCAGTTCTTC.